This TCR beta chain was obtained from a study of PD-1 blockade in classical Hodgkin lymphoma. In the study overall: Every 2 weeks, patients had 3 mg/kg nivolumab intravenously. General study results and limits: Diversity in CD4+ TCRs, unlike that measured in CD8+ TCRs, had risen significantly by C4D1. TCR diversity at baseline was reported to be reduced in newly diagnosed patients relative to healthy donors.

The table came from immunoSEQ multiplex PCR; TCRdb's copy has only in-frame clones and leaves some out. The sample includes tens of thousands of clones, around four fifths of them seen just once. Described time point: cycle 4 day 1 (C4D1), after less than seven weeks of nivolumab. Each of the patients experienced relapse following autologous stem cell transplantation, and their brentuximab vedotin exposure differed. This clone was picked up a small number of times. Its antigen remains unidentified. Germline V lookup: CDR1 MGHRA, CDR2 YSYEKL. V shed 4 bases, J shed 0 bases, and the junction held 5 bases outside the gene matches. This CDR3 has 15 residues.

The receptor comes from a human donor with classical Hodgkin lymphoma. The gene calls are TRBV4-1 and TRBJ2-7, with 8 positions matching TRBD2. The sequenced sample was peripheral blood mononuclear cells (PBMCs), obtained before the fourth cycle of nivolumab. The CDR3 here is CASSPTSAGSYEQYF. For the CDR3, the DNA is TGCGCCAGCAGCCCGACTAGCGCGGGCTCCTACGAGCAGTACTTC.